This TCR beta chain was found in a study of brain T cells in children with intractable seizures. The time point was: blood from clinic visit 5 months post-surgery; TSC patient then seizure free. TCRdb's copy holds only in-frame clones and misses some; the assay was immunoSEQ multiplex PCR. The sample has about 340,000 clones; about 93% are singletons. The CDR3 is 14 amino acids. Germline values: CDR1 MNHEY, CDR2 SVGAGI. J gave up 6 bases and V 6 bases, and 4 bases lay outside the gene matches. This TCR derives from a boy under two years old with tuberous sclerosis and intractable seizures. This chain uses TRBV6-5 with TRBJ1-6; 8 bases are shared with TRBD1. This sample comprised peripheral blood, obtained more than 4 months after surgery. CDR3 nucleotide sequence: TGTGCCAGCAGCTACAGGGGGTTTAATTCACCCCTCCACTTT. Translated: CASSYRGFNSPLHF.